This passage covers 24 T cell receptor beta chains from one sample sequenced in a study of blood T cell repertoires in COVID-19 (TCRdb year 2020). Preparation of the library involved the immunoSEQ multiplex PCR assay. As stored in TCRdb, this immuneACCESS dataset retains in-frame rearrangements with V and J assigned. A fraction of the clones does not appear; measured against another copy, unresolved V genes explain less than half of the discrepancy, and the remainder lacks a known reason. Counted in this sample were around 300,000 clones; approximately 89% of them appeared once. The ten largest clones represent about 5% of the sample. Source material: PBMCs or T cells enriched from blood (not recorded which). These receptors were taken from a man aged 25-45 years who had recovered from COVID-19.

A single count supports this clone. The chain joins TRBV5-1 to TRBJ2-1; tentative D call: TRBD1 (6 bases). The V gene lost 0 bases and the J gene lost 4 bases, with 17 bases spanning the gap. Germline V gene data show CDR1 as SGHRS and CDR2 as YFSETQ. The CDR3 runs 17 residues. CDR3 protein: CASSLDTTGSTYNEQFF. CDR3 in DNA: TGCGCCAGCAGCTTGGATACGACAGGAAGTACATACAATGAGCAGTTCTTC.

The CDR3 sequence is CASSQTGQDFEQYF. CDR3 in DNA: TGCGCCAGCAGCCAAACGGGACAGGATTTCGAGCAGTACTTC. The chain joins TRBV4-1 to TRBJ2-7, with TRBD1 identical over 8 bases. The CDR3 has 14 residues. Germline CDR1 MGHRA, CDR2 YSYEKL. Unmatched junction bases numbered 6, after V lost 2 bases and J lost 6 bases.

This clone was seen only once. The chain recombines TRBV18 with TRBJ2-7; unclear D gene. V was cut by 6 bases and J by 3 bases, with 12 bases left in between. CDR1 is KGHSH, CDR2 LQKENI, per germline. This CDR3 is built from 13 residues. This CDR3 is CASSYAHRYEQYF. The CDR3 DNA reads as TGTGCCAGCTCCTACGCGCACCGCTACGAGCAGTACTTC.

This clone has only one observation. A junction boundary mismatches the germline segment, possibly from a read error. The J gene is TRBJ1-6, the V gene TRBV3-1 (or the pseudogene TRBV3-2); tentative D call: TRBD1 (6 bases). The CDR3 is 16 amino acids. The germline CDR1 and CDR2 sequences are LGHDT and YNNKEL (reference sequence). The CDR3 loop is CASSQEGNRVNSPLLF. The CDR3 coding sequence is TGTGCCAGCAGCCAAGAGGGCAACAGGGTCAATTCACCCCTCCTCTTT.

This clone was observed a single time. CDR3 sequence: CASSLDRRAEAFF. CDR3 coding DNA: TGTGCCAGCAGTTTGGACAGACGGGCTGAAGCTTTCTTT. The rearrangement joins TRBV12-3 or TRBV12-4 to TRBJ1-1, with D maybe TRBD1 (6 bases). V lost 3 bases to trimming and J lost 6 bases, with 11 bases between them. CDR3 size: 13 residues.

The CDR3 nucleotides read TGTGCCTGGAAAAGACAGAATGAAAAACTGTTTTTT. Protein product: CAWKRQNEKLFF. The chain couples TRBV30 to TRBJ1-4; TRBD1 might be the D (5 bases). Trimming shortened V by 4 bases and J by 5 bases, and 8 bases separated the two germline ends. CDR1 is GTSNPN and CDR2 is SVGIG in the germline V gene (reference sequence). CDR3 length: 12 amino acids.

The V gene is TRBV11-2, the J gene TRBJ1-2; a weak D match, TRBD1 (5 bases). V lost 0 bases to trimming and J lost 4 bases, with 15 bases between them. This CDR3 is built from 16 residues. Germline CDR1 and CDR2: SGHAT and FQNNGV. The CDR3 reads CASSLDQGGRSYGYTF. CDR3 bases: TGTGCCAGCAGCTTAGACCAGGGAGGACGGAGCTATGGCTACACCTTC.

This chain uses TRBV2 with TRBJ2-6; 8 bases fit TRBD1. Germline CDR1 and CDR2: SNHLY and FYNNEI. The J segment lost 2 bases and the V segment lost 6 bases, leaving 3 bases of the junction unmatched. The CDR3 runs 15 residues. CDR3 coding DNA: TGTGCCAGCAGAAACAGGGGGACTGGGGCCAACGTCCTGACTTTC. Translation gives CASRNRGTGANVLTF.

The rearrangement uses TRBV3-1 (or the pseudogene TRBV3-2) and TRBJ2-5, with 9 bases aligning to TRBD2. Germline V gene lookup returns CDR1 LGHDT and CDR2 YNNKEL (reference sequence). This CDR3 is 17 amino acids long. V lost 1 base, J lost 2 bases, and 8 bases stayed unmatched. CDR3 DNA: TGTGCCAGCAGCCAAGCCCTGGGACTAGCAGATCAAGAGACCCAGTACTTC. It translates to CASSQALGLADQETQYF.

The chain joins TRBV3-1 (or the pseudogene TRBV3-2) to TRBJ2-6; 7 nucleotides align to TRBD1. Germline V gene data show CDR1 as LGHDT and CDR2 as YNNKEL (reference sequence). V lost 6 bases to trimming and J lost 2 bases; unmatched junction nucleotides: 4. The CDR3 sequence is 15 residues long. CDR3 nucleotides: TGTGCCAGCAGTTCCCAGGGGGCTGGGGCCAACGTCCTGACTTTC. It specifies CASSSQGAGANVLTF.

This sequence joins TRBV3-1 (or the pseudogene TRBV3-2) and TRBJ2-5; D might be TRBD2 (5 bases). Deletions cut 1 base from V and 5 bases from J, with 17 bases between. There are 16 residues in the CDR3. In germline, CDR1 is LGHDT, CDR2 YNNKEL (reference sequence). The CDR3 DNA is TGTGCCAGCAGCCAAGCGGGGAGTCAGCTCATGGAGACCCAGTACTTC. Protein: CASSQAGSQLMETQYF.

This clone was counted once. This sequence joins TRBV2 and TRBJ2-7, with TRBD1 matching 7 bases. CDR1 is SNHLY and CDR2 is FYNNEI in the germline V gene. The CDR3 contains 13 residues. With V trimmed by 6 bases and J by 6 bases, 8 bases remained unmatched. The CDR3 protein is CASRPGQWGEQYF. The CDR3 nucleotides are TGTGCCAGCAGGCCGGGACAGTGGGGCGAGCAGTACTTC.

This clone appeared a few times. V is TRBV30 and J is TRBJ1-5; no clear D. CDR3 size: 13 residues. Trimming shortened V by 5 bases and J by 4 bases, and 12 bases separated the two germline ends. From germline, CDR1 is GTSNPN and CDR2 SVGIG (reference sequence). Written as DNA, the CDR3 is TGTGCCTGGGGTAGACGGGAAAATCAGCCCCAGCATTTT. Amino acid sequence: CAWGRRENQPQHF.

The V gene is TRBV6-5, the J gene TRBJ1-5; D gene ambiguous. The CDR3 extends over 12 amino acids. The V gene's germline CDR1 is MNHEY and CDR2 SVGAGI. V was pared by 6 bases and J by 4 bases, with 7 bases between. CDR3: CASSPFNQPQHF. The CDR3 DNA reads as TGTGCCAGCAGCCCCTTTAATCAGCCCCAGCATTTT.

The chain couples TRBV28 to TRBJ1-4, with D possibly TRBD1 on 5 matching bases. Trimming removed 8 bases at V and 7 bases at J, with 14 bases between. In germline, CDR1 is MDHEN, CDR2 SYDVKM. The CDR3 runs 13 residues. CDR3 nucleotides: TGTGCCAGCGGTTGGGGGGGTAGTGAAAAACTGTTTTTT. Translation: CASGWGGSEKLFF.

For this clone: The same CDR3 is also encoded by other DNA sequences in this sample. The V call is TRBV5-1, the J call TRBJ2-2; TRBD1 is a possible D gene (5 bases). This CDR3 contains 15 residues. The germline CDR1 and CDR2 sequences are SGHRS and YFSETQ. V dropped 4 bases and J dropped 0 bases, with 10 bases sitting between them. This CDR3 is CASSLQGPNTGELFF. CDR3 coding DNA: TGCGCCAGCAGCCTCCAGGGCCCGAACACCGGGGAGCTGTTTTTT.

This clone was found once. V is TRBV9 and J is TRBJ2-7; the match to TRBD1 covers 9 bases. V lost 1 base to trimming and J lost 6 bases; unmatched junction nucleotides: 8. The CDR3 is made up of 15 amino acids. Germline assignment: CDR1 SGDLS and CDR2 YYNGEE. The CDR3 DNA sequence: TGTGCCAGCAGCGTATCGAGACAGGGGGACTCCGAGCAGTACTTC. Encoded protein: CASSVSRQGDSEQYF.

The chain carries TRBV11-2 and TRBJ1-2; D is ambiguous. From germline, CDR1 is SGHAT and CDR2 FQNNGV. V lost 1 base to trimming and J lost 7 bases, with 10 bases between them. The CDR3 totals 13 residues. In nucleotides, the CDR3 is TGTGCCAGCAGCTTAGTGTACAGCTCTGGCTACACCTTC. Translation gives CASSLVYSSGYTF.

The chain is built from TRBV6-5 and TRBJ1-2; D possibly corresponds to TRBD1 (5 bases). The CDR3 spans 15 residues. The V gene's germline CDR1 is MNHEY and CDR2 SVGAGI. The V and J ends lost 2 bases and 7 bases respectively, with 17 bases between them. In DNA, the CDR3 is TGTGCCAGCAGTTACAAGGGGCGGACGGCTATTGGCTACACCTTC. It yields the protein CASSYKGRTAIGYTF.

The V call is TRBV4-1, the J call TRBJ1-4, with 9 bases matching TRBD1. J was trimmed by 7 bases and V by 1 base; bases with no gene match: 10. The CDR3 consists of 17 residues. Germline-derived CDR1 and CDR2 are MGHRA and YSYEKL. The CDR3 reads CASSQVGQGRGGEKLFF. CDR3 in DNA: TGCGCCAGCAGCCAAGTTGGACAGGGGAGAGGAGGTGAAAAACTGTTTTTT.

V gene TRBV7-2 combines with J gene TRBJ2-7; D might be TRBD2 (6 bases). The CDR3 is made up of 14 amino acids. Trimming took 5 bases from V and 0 from J, leaving 11 bases between them. From germline, CDR1 is SGHTA and CDR2 FQGNSA. The CDR3 DNA reads as TGTGCCAGCAGCCATGGGGGAGGCTCCTACGAGCAGTACTTC. Its protein is CASSHGGGSYEQYF.

The chain recombines TRBV7-9 with TRBJ2-5; D ambiguous. The germline V gene has CDR1 SEHNR and CDR2 FQNEAQ (reference sequence). CDR3 length equals 15 residues. V lost 5 bases and J lost 1, with 14 bases in between. CDR3 protein: CASSQHYSLQETQYF. The CDR3 nucleotides are TGTGCCAGCAGCCAACATTACAGCCTCCAAGAGACCCAGTACTTC. Full variable domain (remainder filled in from reference TRBV7-9 and TRBJ2-5): DTGVSQNPRHKITKRGQNVTFRCDPISEHNRLYWYRQTLGQGPEFLTYFQNEAQLEKSRLLSDRFSAERPKGSFSTLEIQRTEQGDSAMYLCASSQHYSLQETQYFGPGTRLLVL.

The genes are TRBV7-2 and TRBJ2-7, with TRBD2 matching 8 bases. The CDR3 runs 16 residues. CDR1 is SGHTA, CDR2 FQGNSA, per germline. V dropped 4 bases and J dropped 0; count of bases not matched to a gene: 8. CDR3 region: CASSYRGRGASYEQYF. CDR3 coding DNA: TGTGCCAGCAGCTATAGAGGGCGGGGGGCCTCCTACGAGCAGTACTTC.

This clone was seen just once. The J gene is TRBJ2-5, the V gene TRBV7-9; D is uncertain. V shed 1 base and J shed 7 bases, with 10 bases lying between them. This CDR3 is built from 13 residues. The germline V gene encodes CDR1 SEHNR and CDR2 FQNEAQ (reference sequence). The CDR3 bases are TGTGCCAGCAGCTTAGTGGCATCAGGGACCCAGTACTTC. This encodes CASSLVASGTQYF. Using reference TRBV7-9 and TRBJ2-5 for the parts outside the CDR3, the full variable domain is DTGVSQNPRHKITKRGQNVTFRCDPISEHNRLYWYRQTLGQGPEFLTYFQNEAQLEKSRLLSDRFSAERPKGSFSTLEIQRTEQGDSAMYLCASSLVASGTQYFGPGTRLLVL.